This T cell receptor (beta chain) was obtained from a study of blood T cell repertoires in COVID-19. CDR1 is LNHDA, CDR2 SQIVND, per germline (reference sequence). V lost 5 bases and J lost 4, with 20 bases in between. This CDR3 region has 16 residues. The protocol was immunoSEQ multiplex PCR, while the TCRdb copy is restricted to in-frame clones and leaves out a portion. This table has 200,000 or so clones, about 86% appearing once. The receptor comes from a man aged 30-40 years with active or convalescent COVID-19. This sequence joins TRBV19 and TRBJ1-2; maybe TRBD1 (6 bases). Sequences were obtained from peripheral blood. The DNA for the CDR3 is TGTGCCAGTAGTTCCCCCCCAGGGAGGGGGGTCTATGGCTACACCTTC. This sequence encodes CASSSPPGRGVYGYTF.